The 23 T cell receptor beta chains below were found in one sample sequenced in a study of blood T cell repertoires in COVID-19. TCRdb's table, derived via immunoSEQ multiplex PCR, lists solely in-frame clones and lacks some. The sample contains about 300,000 clones, roughly 91% of which appear only once. Source material: peripheral blood. The receptor source for this set is a woman in her 30s with COVID-19, enrolled during active disease.

This CDR3 reads CATSRASDSYGYTF. CDR3 sequence (DNA): TGTGCCACCAGCAGAGCCTCAGATTCCTATGGCTACACCTTC. The rearrangement joins TRBV15 to TRBJ1-2, with D hard to call. The CDR3 extends over 14 amino acids. V was clipped by 1 base and J by 4 bases, with 10 bases between them. Germline assignment: CDR1 LNHNV and CDR2 YYDKDF (reference sequence).

J is TRBJ2-1 and V is TRBV6-4; D is possibly TRBD2 (5 bases). From germline, CDR1 is MRHNA and CDR2 SNTAGT. V was trimmed by 5 bases and J by 5 bases, leaving 10 bases between them. The length of the CDR3 is 13 residues. In DNA form, the CDR3 reads TGTGCCAGCAGTTTTTCCGGGAACAATGAGCAGTTCTTC. This gives the protein CASSFSGNNEQFF.

The chain carries TRBV2 and TRBJ2-3; TRBD1 matches 9 bases. The CDR3 runs to 17 residues. The germline CDR1 and CDR2 sequences are SNHLY and FYNNEI. Trimming cost V 6 bases and J 2 bases; bases outside gene matches: 12. The CDR3 region is CASRAVPGTGFTDTQYF. For the CDR3, the DNA is TGTGCCAGCAGGGCCGTACCCGGGACAGGGTTCACAGATACGCAGTATTTT.

This clone was counted once. This chain uses TRBV19 with TRBJ1-5, with D hard to call. Germline CDR1 LNHDA, CDR2 SQIVND (reference sequence). V was clipped by 2 bases and J by 6 bases, with 5 bases between them. This CDR3 spans 12 amino acids. The CDR3 DNA reads as TGTGCCAGTAGTATACAGGCTCAGCCCCAGCATTTT. It translates to CASSIQAQPQHF.

The DNA of the CDR3 is TGTGCCAGCAGCTTCGGGTTCGGAAACACCATATATTTT. This gives the protein CASSFGFGNTIYF. The chain carries TRBV5-6 and TRBJ1-3; no definite D call. Trimming removed 2 bases from V and 4 bases from J, with 7 bases in between. The length of the CDR3 is 13 residues. CDR1 and CDR2 from the germline V gene are SGHDT and YYEEEE. The entire variable domain, with the rest obtained from reference TRBV5-6 and TRBJ1-3, is as follows: DAGVTQSPTHLIKTRGQQVTLRCSPKSGHDTVSWYQQALGQGPQFIFQYYEEEERQRGNFPDRFSGHQFPNYSSELNVNALLLGDSALYLCASSFGFGNTIYFGEGSWLTVV.

The chain links TRBV5-6 to TRBJ1-1; no definite D call. CDR1 and CDR2 from the germline V gene are SGHDT and YYEEEE. V dropped 0 bases and J dropped 5 bases, with 8 bases sitting between them. The CDR3 loop spans 13 amino acids. CDR3 DNA sequence: TGTGCCAGCAGCTTGGTTGAGAGGACTGAAGCTTTCTTT. Translating gives CASSLVERTEAFF.

Here the CDR3 DNA reads TGTGCCAGCGCTCTTTCGGGGGATACTGAAGCTTTCTTT. Translation gives CASALSGDTEAFF. The chain is built from TRBV7-3 and TRBJ1-1; a possible D gene is TRBD1 (5 bases). This CDR3 comprises 13 residues. V lost 8 bases and J 5 bases, leaving 15 bases between the germline ends. Germline values: CDR1 SGHTA, CDR2 FQGTGA.

The chain's CDR3 is CASSYQGLSQETQYF. CDR3 DNA sequence: TGTGCCAGCAGTTATCAGGGCCTGAGTCAAGAGACCCAGTACTTC. The chain is built from TRBV6-2 or TRBV6-3 and TRBJ2-5; D is possibly TRBD1 (5 bases). The CDR3 contains 15 residues. CDR1 is MNHEY and CDR2 is SVGEGT in the germline V gene. The V end lost 3 bases, the J end lost 2 bases, and 13 bases lay between the germline ends.

This clone was found once. The chain employs TRBV18 and TRBJ2-5; TRBD1 aligns across 9 bases. This CDR3 spans 15 amino acids. V was pared by 8 bases and J by 0 bases, with 7 bases of the junction left unmatched. Germline CDR1 reads KGHSH; CDR2 reads LQKENI. CDR3 protein: CASRSGTGYQETQYF. DNA for the CDR3: TGTGCCAGCCGTTCCGGGACAGGGTACCAAGAGACCCAGTACTTC.

The chain combines TRBV27 with TRBJ1-1, with a tentative D call TRBD1 (5 bases). The CDR3 contains 13 residues. V was trimmed by 3 bases and J by 4 bases, leaving 9 bases between them. The V gene's germline CDR1 is MNHEY and CDR2 SMNVEV (reference sequence). The DNA of the CDR3 is TGTGCCAGCAGTTTCTATCAGGGCACTGAAGCTTTCTTT. It is translated as CASSFYQGTEAFF.

The chain combines TRBV9 with TRBJ2-3, with D possibly matching TRBD1 (6 bases). V was pared by 3 bases and J by 5 bases, with 19 bases between. The CDR3 length is 16 residues. The germline V gene encodes CDR1 SGDLS and CDR2 YYNGEE. As DNA, the CDR3 is TGTGCCAGCAGCGCAACCCTCTGGGGGCCGGTAGATACGCAGTATTTT. This translates into CASSATLWGPVDTQYF.

The rearrangement joins TRBV3-1 (or the pseudogene TRBV3-2) to TRBJ1-4; 9 bases agree with TRBD1. This CDR3 is built from 13 residues. In germline, CDR1 is LGHDT, CDR2 YNNKEL (reference sequence). V was pared by 4 bases and J by 10 bases, with 4 bases of the junction left unmatched. In DNA form, the CDR3 reads TGTGCCAGCAGCCTGGGACAGGGTTTAAAACTGTTTTTT. Translation: CASSLGQGLKLFF.

This clone appeared once. The chain has TRBV29-1 and TRBJ2-1; 9 bases align to TRBD1. CDR1 and CDR2 (germline): SQVTM, ANQGSEA. This CDR3 is 14 amino acids long. J lost 9 bases, V lost 6 bases, and 12 bases had no gene match. Here the CDR3 DNA reads TGCAGCGTCGCGTACAGGGGGCGGATGGCTGAGCAGTTCTTC. As protein: CSVAYRGRMAEQFF.

CDR3 protein: CASSPRQRAYEQYF. The CDR3 nucleotides are TGTGCCAGCAGCCCCCGGCAGCGGGCCTACGAGCAGTACTTC. The chain employs TRBV11-1 and TRBJ2-7; TRBD2 is a possible D gene (6 bases). With 5 bases removed from V and 2 bases from J, the gap between germline ends came to 13 bases. CDR1 is SGHAT, CDR2 FQDESV, per germline (reference sequence). The CDR3 is 14 residues long.

This sequence joins TRBV7-9 and TRBJ2-7; D gene uncertain. Germline CDR1 reads SEHNR; CDR2 reads FQNEAQ (reference sequence). Trimming stripped 7 bases from V and 6 bases from J, with 13 bases between. The CDR3 is made up of 12 amino acids. The CDR3 DNA follows: TGTGCCAGCACCCGACTTAGCTCCGAGCAGTACTTC. Translated, it gives CASTRLSSEQYF.

The J gene is TRBJ1-3, the V gene TRBV10-1; D not certain. Germline V gives CDR1 WNHNN, CDR2 SYGVQD (reference sequence). V was shortened by 7 bases and J by 0 bases, with 7 bases between the two germline ends. CDR3 length equals 13 residues. The CDR3 DNA reads TGCGCCAGCAAACCGAGCTCTGGAAACACCATATATTTT. Translation: CASKPSSGNTIYF.

This clone is a singleton in its sample. The J gene is TRBJ2-3, the V gene TRBV3-1 (or the pseudogene TRBV3-2); D possibly corresponds to TRBD1 (6 bases). This CDR3 has 12 residues. The germline V gene has CDR1 LGHDT and CDR2 YNNKEL (reference sequence). Deletions cut 8 bases from V and 4 bases from J, with 10 bases between. The CDR3 is CASEGVADTQYF. DNA for the CDR3: TGTGCCAGCGAGGGGGTGGCAGATACGCAGTATTTT.

The rearrangement joins TRBV7-9 to TRBJ2-5; no clear D. The CDR3 is 12 amino acids. V was cut by 2 bases and J by 7 bases, with 8 bases left in between. Germline-derived CDR1 and CDR2 are SEHNR and FQNEAQ (reference sequence). In nucleotides, the CDR3 is TGTGCCAGCAGCTTACACCCGGGGACCCAGTACTTC. As protein: CASSLHPGTQYF.

Only one count was recorded for this clone. The V gene is TRBV28, the J gene TRBJ2-7; TRBD1 matches at 8 bases. Trimming removed 5 bases from V and 6 bases from J; junction bases left unmatched: 6. Germline assignment: CDR1 MDHEN and CDR2 SYDVKM. The CDR3 runs to 13 residues. In DNA form, the CDR3 reads TGTGCCAGCAGTCCACCGACAGGGGCCGAGCAGTACGTC. Translating gives CASSPPTGAEQYV.

The genes are TRBV30 and TRBJ1-5; TRBD1 might be the D (6 bases). CDR3 length: 12 amino acids. CDR1 is GTSNPN and CDR2 is SVGIG in the germline V gene (reference sequence). Trimming left V 8 bases short and J 7 bases short, with 15 bases between. The CDR3 spells CAQQGGRQPQHF. CDR3 coding DNA: TGTGCCCAACAGGGCGGAAGGCAGCCCCAGCATTTT.

On this clone itself: Germline and junction disagree at one end, which may indicate a read error. This chain connects TRBV15 to TRBJ1-2; no firm D call. The CDR3 is made up of 13 amino acids. CDR1 is LNHNV and CDR2 is YYDKDF in the germline V gene (reference sequence). CDR3 sequence: CAASKTGRLGYTF. The CDR3 coding sequence is TGTGCCGCCAGCAAAACGGGTCGATTAGGCTACACCTTC.

This clone was counted between two and nine times. V and J are TRBV25-1 and TRBJ1-6; no reliable D call. This CDR3 has 14 residues. Trimming stripped 2 bases from V and 12 bases from J, with 14 bases between. Germline V lookup: CDR1 MGHDK, CDR2 SYGVNS. CDR3 residues: CASSEGRTGRPLHF. CDR3 DNA: TGTGCCAGCAGTGAAGGGAGAACCGGGAGACCCCTCCACTTT.

The chain is built from TRBV12-3 or TRBV12-4 and TRBJ1-2; 8 nucleotides line up with TRBD1. The CDR3 consists of 13 residues. Trimming took 3 bases from V and 6 from J; bases not matched to a gene: 3. CDR3 in amino acids: CASSLRTGHGYTF. The DNA for the CDR3 is TGTGCCAGCAGTTTGCGGACAGGGCATGGCTACACCTTC.